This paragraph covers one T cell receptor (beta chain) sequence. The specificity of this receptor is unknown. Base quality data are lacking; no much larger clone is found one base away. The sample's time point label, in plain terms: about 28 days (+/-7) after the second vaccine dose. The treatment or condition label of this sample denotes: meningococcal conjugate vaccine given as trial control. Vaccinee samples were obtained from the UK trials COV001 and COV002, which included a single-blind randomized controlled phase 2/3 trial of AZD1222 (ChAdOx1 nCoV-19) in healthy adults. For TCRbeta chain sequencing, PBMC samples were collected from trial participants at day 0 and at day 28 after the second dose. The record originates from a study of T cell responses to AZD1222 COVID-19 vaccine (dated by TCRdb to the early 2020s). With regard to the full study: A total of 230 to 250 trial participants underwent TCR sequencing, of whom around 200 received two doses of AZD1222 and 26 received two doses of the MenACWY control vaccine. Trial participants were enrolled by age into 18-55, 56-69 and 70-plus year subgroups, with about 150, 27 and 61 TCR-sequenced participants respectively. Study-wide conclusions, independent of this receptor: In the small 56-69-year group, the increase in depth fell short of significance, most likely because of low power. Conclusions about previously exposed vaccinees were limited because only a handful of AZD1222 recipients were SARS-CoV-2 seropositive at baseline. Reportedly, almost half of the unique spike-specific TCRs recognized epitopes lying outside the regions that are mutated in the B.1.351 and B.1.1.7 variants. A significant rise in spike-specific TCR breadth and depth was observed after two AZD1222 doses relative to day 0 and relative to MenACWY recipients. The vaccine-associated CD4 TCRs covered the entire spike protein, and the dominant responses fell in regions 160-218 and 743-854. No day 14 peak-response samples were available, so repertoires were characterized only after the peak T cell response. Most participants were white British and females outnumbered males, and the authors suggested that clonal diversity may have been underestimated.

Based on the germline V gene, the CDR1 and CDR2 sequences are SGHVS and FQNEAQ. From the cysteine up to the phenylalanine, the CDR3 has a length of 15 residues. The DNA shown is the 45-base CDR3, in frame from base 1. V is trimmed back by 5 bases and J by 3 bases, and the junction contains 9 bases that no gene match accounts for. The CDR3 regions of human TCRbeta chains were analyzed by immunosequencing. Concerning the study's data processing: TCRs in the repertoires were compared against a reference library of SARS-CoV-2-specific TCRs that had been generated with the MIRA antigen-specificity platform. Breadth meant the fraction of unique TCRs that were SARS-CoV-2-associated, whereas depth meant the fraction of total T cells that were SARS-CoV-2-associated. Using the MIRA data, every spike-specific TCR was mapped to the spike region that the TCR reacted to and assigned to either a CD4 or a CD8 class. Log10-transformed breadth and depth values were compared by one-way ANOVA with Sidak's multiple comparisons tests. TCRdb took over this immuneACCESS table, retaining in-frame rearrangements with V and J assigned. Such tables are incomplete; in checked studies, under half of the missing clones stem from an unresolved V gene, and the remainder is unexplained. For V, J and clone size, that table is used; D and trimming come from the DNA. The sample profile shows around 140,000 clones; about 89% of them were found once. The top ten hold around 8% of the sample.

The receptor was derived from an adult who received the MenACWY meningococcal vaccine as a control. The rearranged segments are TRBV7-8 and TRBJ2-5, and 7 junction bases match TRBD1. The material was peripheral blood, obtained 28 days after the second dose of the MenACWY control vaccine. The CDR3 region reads CASSPRTGYEETQYF. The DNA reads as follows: TGTGCCAGCAGCCCCCGGACAGGTTATGAAGAGACCCAGTACTTC. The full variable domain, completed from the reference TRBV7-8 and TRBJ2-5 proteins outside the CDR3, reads GAGVSQSPRYKVAKRGQDVALRCDPISGHVSLFWYQQALGQGPEFLTYFQNEAQLDKSGLPSDRFFAERPEGSVSTLKIQRTQQEDSAVYLCASSPRTGYEETQYFGPGTRLLVL.